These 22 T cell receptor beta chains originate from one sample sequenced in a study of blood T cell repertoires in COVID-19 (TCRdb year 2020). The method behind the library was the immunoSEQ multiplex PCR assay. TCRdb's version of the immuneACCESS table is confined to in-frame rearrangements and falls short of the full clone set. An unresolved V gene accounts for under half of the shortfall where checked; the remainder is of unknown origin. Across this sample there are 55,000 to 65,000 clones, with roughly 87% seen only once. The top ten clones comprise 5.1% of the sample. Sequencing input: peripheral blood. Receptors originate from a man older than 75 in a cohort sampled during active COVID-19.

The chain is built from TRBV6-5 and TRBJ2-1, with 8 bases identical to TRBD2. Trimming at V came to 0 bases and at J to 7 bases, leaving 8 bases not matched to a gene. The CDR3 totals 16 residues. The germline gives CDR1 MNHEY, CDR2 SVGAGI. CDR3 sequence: CASSYSASGRRNEQFF. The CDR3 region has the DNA TGTGCCAGCAGTTACTCCGCCAGCGGGAGAAGGAATGAGCAGTTCTTC.

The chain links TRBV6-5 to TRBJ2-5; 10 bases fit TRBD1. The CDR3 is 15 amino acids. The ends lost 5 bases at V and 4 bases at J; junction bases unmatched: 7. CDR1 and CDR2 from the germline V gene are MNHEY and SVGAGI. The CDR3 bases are TGTGCCAGCAGTCGGACAGGGGGATTGGGAGAGACCCAGTACTTC. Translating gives CASSRTGGLGETQYF.

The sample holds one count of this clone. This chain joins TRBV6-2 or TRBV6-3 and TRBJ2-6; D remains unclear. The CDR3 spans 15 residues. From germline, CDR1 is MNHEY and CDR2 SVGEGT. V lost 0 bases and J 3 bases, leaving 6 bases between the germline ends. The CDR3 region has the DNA TGTGCCAGCAGTTACTCGGGCAATGGGGCCAACGTCCTGACTTTC. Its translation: CASSYSGNGANVLTF.

This CDR3 is CASSPGQGRLAGANEQFF. Written as DNA, the CDR3 is TGTGCCAGCAGCCCGGGACAGGGCCGGCTAGCGGGAGCTAATGAGCAGTTCTTC. The rearrangement uses TRBV5-4 and TRBJ2-1; maybe TRBD2 (10 bases). Germline-derived CDR1 and CDR2 are SGHNT and YYREEE (reference sequence). Between the trimmed V and J ends, which lost 4 bases and 7 bases, there was a span of 27 bases. The CDR3 contains 18 residues.

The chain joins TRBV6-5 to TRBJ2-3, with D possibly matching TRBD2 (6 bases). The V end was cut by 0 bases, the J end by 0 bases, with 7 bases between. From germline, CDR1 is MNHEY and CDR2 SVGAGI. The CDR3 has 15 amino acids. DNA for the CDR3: TGTGCCAGCAGTTACTCGGGGACTAGCACAGATACGCAGTATTTT. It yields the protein CASSYSGTSTDTQYF.

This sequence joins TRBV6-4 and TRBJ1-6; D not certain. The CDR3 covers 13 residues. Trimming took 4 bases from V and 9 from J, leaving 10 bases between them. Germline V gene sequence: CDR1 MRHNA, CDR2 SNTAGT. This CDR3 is CASSGIRGSPLHF. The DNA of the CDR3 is TGTGCCAGCAGTGGGATACGGGGTTCACCCCTCCACTTT.

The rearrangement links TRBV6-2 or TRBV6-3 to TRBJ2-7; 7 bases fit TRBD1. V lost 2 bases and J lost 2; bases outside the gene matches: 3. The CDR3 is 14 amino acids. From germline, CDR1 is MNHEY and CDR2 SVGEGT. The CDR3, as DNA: TGTGCCAGCAGTTACCGTCAGGGGGCCTACGAGCAGTACTTC. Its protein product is CASSYRQGAYEQYF.

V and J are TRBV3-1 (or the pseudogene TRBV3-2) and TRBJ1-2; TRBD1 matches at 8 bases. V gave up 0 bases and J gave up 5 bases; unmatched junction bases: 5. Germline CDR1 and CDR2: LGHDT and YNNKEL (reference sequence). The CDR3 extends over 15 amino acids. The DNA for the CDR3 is TGTGCCAGCAGCCAAGATGGACAGGGAGTGTATGGCTACACCTTC. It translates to CASSQDGQGVYGYTF.

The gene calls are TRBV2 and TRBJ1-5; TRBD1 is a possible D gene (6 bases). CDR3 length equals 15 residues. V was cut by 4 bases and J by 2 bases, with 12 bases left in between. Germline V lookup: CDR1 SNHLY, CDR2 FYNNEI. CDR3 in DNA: TGTGCCAGCAGTGCCAGGGGCCTGGGCAATCAGCCCCAGCATTTT. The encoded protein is CASSARGLGNQPQHF.

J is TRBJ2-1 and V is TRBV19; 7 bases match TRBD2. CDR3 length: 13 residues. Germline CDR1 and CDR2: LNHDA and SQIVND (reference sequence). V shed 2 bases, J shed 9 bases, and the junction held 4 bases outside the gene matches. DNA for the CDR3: TGTGCCAGTAGTATAACTAGCGAGACTGAGCAGTTCTTC. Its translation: CASSITSETEQFF.

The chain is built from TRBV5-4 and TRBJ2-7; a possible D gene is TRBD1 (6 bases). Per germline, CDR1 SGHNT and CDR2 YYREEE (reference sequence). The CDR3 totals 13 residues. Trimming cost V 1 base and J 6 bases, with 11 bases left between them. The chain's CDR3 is CASSLNGRGEQYF. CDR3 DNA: TGTGCCAGCAGCTTGAATGGCAGGGGCGAGCAGTACTTC.

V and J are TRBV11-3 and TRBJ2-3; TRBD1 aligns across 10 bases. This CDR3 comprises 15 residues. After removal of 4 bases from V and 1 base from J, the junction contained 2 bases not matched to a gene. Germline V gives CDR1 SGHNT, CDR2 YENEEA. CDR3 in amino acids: CASSSGTGGTDTQYF. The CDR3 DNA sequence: TGTGCCAGCAGCTCCGGGACAGGGGGCACAGATACGCAGTATTTT.

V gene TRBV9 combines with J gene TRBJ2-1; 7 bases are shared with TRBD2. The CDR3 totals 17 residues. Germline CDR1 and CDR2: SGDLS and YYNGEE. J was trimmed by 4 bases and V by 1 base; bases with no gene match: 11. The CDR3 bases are TGTGCCAGCAGCGTATCCCGGGGACTACAAAATTACAATGAGCAGTTCTTC. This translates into CASSVSRGLQNYNEQFF.

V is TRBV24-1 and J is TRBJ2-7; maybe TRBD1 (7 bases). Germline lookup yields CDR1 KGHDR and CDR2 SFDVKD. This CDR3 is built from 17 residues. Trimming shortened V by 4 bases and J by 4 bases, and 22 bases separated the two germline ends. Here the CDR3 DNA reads TGTGCCACCAGTGACCGGAGGGGACAGAGGTTGCTTTACGAGCAGTACTTC. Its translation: CATSDRRGQRLLYEQYF.

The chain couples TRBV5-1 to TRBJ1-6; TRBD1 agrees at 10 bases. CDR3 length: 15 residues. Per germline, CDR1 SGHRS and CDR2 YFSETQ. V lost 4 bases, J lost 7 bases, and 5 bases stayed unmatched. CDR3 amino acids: CASSRGTGENSPLHF. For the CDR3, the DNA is TGCGCCAGCAGCCGAGGGACAGGGGAGAATTCACCCCTCCACTTT.

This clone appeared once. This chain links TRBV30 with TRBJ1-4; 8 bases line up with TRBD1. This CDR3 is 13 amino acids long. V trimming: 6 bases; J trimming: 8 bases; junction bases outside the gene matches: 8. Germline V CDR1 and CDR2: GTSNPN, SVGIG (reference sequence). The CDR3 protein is CACREQGVEKLFF. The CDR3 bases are TGTGCCTGCCGGGAACAGGGGGTGGAAAAACTGTTTTTT.

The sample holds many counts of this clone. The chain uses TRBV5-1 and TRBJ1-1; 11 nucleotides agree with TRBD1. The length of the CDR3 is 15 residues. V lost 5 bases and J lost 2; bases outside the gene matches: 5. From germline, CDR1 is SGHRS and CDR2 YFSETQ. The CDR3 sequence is CASRWTGGGNTEAFF. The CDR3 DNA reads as TGCGCCAGCAGATGGACAGGGGGCGGAAACACTGAAGCTTTCTTT.

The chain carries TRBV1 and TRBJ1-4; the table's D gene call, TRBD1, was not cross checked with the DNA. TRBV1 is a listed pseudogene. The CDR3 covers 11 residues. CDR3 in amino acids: CTSSLPGGPFF. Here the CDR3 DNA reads TGCACCAGCAGCCTCCCTGGGGGCCCGTTTTTT.

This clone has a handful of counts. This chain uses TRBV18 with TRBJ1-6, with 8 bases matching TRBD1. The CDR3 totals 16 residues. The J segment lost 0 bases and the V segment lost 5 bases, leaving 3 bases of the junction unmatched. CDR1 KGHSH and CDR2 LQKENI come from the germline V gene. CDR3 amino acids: CASSTGQGSYNSPLHF. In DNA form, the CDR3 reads TGTGCCAGCTCAACTGGACAGGGCTCCTATAATTCACCCCTCCACTTT.

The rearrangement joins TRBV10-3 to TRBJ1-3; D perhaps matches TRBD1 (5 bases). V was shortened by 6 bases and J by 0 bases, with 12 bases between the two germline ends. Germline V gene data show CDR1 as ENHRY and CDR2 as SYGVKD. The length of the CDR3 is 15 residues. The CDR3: CAISEGHPSGNTIYF. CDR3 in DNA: TGTGCCATCAGCGAAGGACATCCCTCTGGAAACACCATATATTTT.

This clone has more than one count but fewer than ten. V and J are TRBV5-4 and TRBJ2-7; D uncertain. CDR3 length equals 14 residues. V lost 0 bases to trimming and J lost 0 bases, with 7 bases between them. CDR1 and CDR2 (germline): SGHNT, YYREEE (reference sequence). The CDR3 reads CASSLDPSSYEQYF. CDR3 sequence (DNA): TGTGCCAGCAGCTTGGACCCGAGCTCCTACGAGCAGTACTTC. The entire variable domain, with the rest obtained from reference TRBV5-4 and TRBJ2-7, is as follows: ETGVTQSPTHLIKTRGQQVTLRCSSQSGHNTVSWYQQALGQGPQFIFQYYREEENGRGNFPPRFSGLQFPNYSSELNVNALELDDSALYLCASSLDPSSYEQYFGPGTRLTVT.

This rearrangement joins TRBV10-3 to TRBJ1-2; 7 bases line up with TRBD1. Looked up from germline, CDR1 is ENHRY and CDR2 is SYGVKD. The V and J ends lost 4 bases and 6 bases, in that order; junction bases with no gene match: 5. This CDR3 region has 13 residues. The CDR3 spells CAISAWTGDGYTF. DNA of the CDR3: TGTGCCATCAGTGCGTGGACAGGAGATGGCTACACCTTC.